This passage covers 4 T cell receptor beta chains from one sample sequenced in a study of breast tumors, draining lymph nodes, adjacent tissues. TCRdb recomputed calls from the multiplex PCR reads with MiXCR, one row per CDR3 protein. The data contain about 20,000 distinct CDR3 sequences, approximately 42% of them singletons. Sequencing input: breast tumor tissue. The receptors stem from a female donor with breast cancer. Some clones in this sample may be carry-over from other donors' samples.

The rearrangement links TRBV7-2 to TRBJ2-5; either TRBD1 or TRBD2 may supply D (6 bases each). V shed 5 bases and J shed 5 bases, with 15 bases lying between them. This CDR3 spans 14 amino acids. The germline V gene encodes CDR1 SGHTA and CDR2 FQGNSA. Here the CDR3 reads CASSRGVVAETQYF. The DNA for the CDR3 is TGTGCCAGCAGCAGGGGGGTCGTTGCGGAGACCCAGTACTTC.

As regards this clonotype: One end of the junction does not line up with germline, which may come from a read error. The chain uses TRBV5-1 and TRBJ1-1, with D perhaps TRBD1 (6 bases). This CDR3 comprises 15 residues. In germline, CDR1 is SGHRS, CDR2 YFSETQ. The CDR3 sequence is CASTLGGARNTEAFF. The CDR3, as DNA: TGCGCCAGCACCTTGGGGGGGGCCAGGAACACTGAAGCTTTCTTT. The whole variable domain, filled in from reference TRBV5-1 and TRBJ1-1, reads KAGVTQTPRYLIKTRGQQVTLSCSPISGHRSVSWYQQTPGQGLQFLFEYFSETQRNKGNFPGRFSGRQFSNSRSEMNVSTLELGDSALYLCASTLGGARNTEAFFGQGTRLTVV.

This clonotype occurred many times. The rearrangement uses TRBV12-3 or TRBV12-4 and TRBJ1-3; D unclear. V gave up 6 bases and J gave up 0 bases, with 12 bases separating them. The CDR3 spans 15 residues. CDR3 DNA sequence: TGTGCCAGCAGCTTCCACGCCGCCTCTGGAAACACCATATATTTT. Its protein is CASSFHAASGNTIYF.

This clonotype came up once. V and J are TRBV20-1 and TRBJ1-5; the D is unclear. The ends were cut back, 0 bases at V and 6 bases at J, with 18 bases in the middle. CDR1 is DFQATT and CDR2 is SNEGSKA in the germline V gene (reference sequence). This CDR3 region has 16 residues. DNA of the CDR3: TGCAGTGCTAGAGATGTTGGTAAGGGAGAAGGTCAGCCCCAGCATTTT. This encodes CSARDVGKGEGQPQHF.